This TCR beta chain was sequenced in a study of T cell repertoires in cytomegalovirus infection. General study findings and limits: Accumulated public TCR beta family frequency recognized individuals carrying CMV together with the relevant HLA.

This clonotype came up a few times. Its antigen is as yet unknown. The CDR3 covers 15 residues. V lost 3 bases and J lost 3, with 12 bases in between. Germline lookup yields CDR1 MGHRA and CDR2 YSYEKL. TCRdb redid the calling of the reads with MiXCR, one entry per CDR3 protein. The sample includes approximately 910,000 distinct CDR3 sequences, 31% of them seen just once. The sample in question was cultured CD8+ T cells from PBMCs, obtained from culture after CMV antigen stimulation. The origin of this receptor is a human donor in good health (CMV status not recorded). Some clones in this sample may be carry-over from other donors' samples. V and J are TRBV4-1 and TRBJ1-5; no firm D call. Here the CDR3 DNA reads TGCGCCAGCAGCCAGGCGGGAATGTACAATCAGCCCCAGCATTTT. Its protein product is CASSQAGMYNQPQHF.